This TCR beta chain appears in the sequencing data of a study of blood T cells in healthy people across ages. Study context: Template switching recovered approximately one barcoded beta molecule for every two T cells.

With a J-beta primer mix and a sample-barcoded 5' primer, a second PCR ran 7 to 11 cycles. TCRdb reprocessed the 5' RACE reads with MiXCR, giving one entry per CDR3 protein. Of hundreds of thousands of distinct CDR3 sequences listed, 50% to 60% are singletons. About this clonotype: As yet, its antigen is unknown.

V lost 5 bases and J lost 5; bases outside the gene matches: 4. Germline CDR1 MNHEY, CDR2 SMNVEV (reference sequence). The CDR3 contains 13 residues. Caucasian individuals from Russia who were healthy and aged about 6 to 95 acted as donors. Overall study findings and caveats: TCR beta diversity per million T cells fell roughly linearly with age. Naive CD4+ cells and diversity were both higher in long-lived donors than in aged donors.

The sequenced material came from blood. V is TRBV27 and J is TRBJ2-5, with TRBD2 matching 8 bases. The clonotype was recovered from a man in his 60s in good health. CDR3 residues: CASSRTSWETQYF. CDR3 bases: TGTGCCAGCAGTCGGACTAGCTGGGAGACCCAGTACTTC.